A selection of T cell receptor beta chains follows, all from one sample in a study of cytomegalovirus exposure and HLA in healthy donors. Produced via immunoSEQ multiplex PCR; TCRdb's table is partial and in-frame only. The repertoire has some 140,000 clones, approximately 84% of them found once; the top ten carry less than 35%. Sequencing used PBMCs. The receptor set was obtained from a man aged 30-40 years in good health and CMV-seropositive. Both conserved end residues are part of each CDR3. The D gene is left open where the match is weak. A row's size may be missing; if present it is once, few, many or a size class.

clone_size | d_call | j_call | v_call | cdr3_aa | cdr3_nt
. | TRBD2 | TRBJ2-1 | TRBV7-3 | CASSLTSGTSGTNEQFF | TGTGCCAGCAGCTTAACGTCGGGGACTAGCGGTACCAATGAGCAGTTCTTC
. | . | TRBJ1-3 | TRBV6-1 | CASSELGSSGNTIYF | TGTGCCAGCAGTGAACTGGGCAGCTCTGGAAACACCATATATTTT
. | . | TRBJ1-4 | TRBV5-4 | CASSSDTLQKLFF | TGTGCCAGCAGCTCCGACACTCTCCAGAAACTGTTTTTT
. | . | TRBJ2-3 | TRBV5-8 | CASSSSGGSSTDTQYF | TGTGCCAGCAGTTCCTCCGGCGGTTCTAGCACAGATACGCAGTATTTT
few | . | TRBJ1-5 | TRBV7-8 | CASSFGHGNQPQHF | TGTGCCAGCAGCTTCGGACACGGCAATCAGCCCCAGCATTTT
. | . | TRBJ1-1 | TRBV9 | CASSVGGAGVRTEAFF | TGTGCCAGCAGCGTTGGAGGGGCCGGGGTTAGAACTGAAGCTTTCTTT
. | TRBD2 | TRBJ2-7 | TRBV7-7 | CASSPGAGATYEQYF | TGTGCCAGCAGCCCTGGAGCGGGAGCCACCTACGAGCAGTACTTC
. | TRBD2 | TRBJ2-3 | TRBV7-2 | CASSRLAGGVDTQYF | TGTGCCAGCAGCCGTCTAGCGGGAGGGGTAGATACGCAGTATTTT
. | TRBD2 | TRBJ2-1 | TRBV7-8 | CASSPEGLAGVARGYNEQFF | TGTGCCAGCAGCCCAGAGGGACTAGCGGGAGTAGCGAGGGGTTACAATGAGCAGTTCTTC
. | . | TRBJ1-2 | TRBV9 | CASSGSQGYGYTF | TGTGCCAGCAGCGGATCACAGGGCTATGGCTACACCTTC